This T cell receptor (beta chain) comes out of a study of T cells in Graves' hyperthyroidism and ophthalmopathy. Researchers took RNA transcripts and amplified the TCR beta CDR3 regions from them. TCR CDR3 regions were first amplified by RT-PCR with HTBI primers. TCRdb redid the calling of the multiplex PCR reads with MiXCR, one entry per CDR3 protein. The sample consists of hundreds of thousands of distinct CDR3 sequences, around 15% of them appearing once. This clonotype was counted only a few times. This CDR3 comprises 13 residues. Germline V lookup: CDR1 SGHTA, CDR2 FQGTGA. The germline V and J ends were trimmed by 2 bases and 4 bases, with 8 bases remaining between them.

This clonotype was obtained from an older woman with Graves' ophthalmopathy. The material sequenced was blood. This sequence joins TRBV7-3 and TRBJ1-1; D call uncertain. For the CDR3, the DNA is TGTGCCAGCAGCTTATCAGTTCGCACTGAAGCTTTCTTT. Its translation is CASSLSVRTEAFF.